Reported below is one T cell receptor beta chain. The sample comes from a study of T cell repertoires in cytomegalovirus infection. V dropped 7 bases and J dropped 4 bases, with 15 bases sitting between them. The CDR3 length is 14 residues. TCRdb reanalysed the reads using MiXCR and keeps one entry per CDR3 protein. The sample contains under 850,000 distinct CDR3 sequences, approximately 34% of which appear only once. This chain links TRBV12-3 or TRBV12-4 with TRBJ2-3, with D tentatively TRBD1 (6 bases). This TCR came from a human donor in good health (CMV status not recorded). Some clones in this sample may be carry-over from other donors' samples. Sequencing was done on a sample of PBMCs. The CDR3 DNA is TGTGCCAGCACCTTCTCAGGGGTTGCAGATACGCAGTATTTT. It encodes CASTFSGVADTQYF.